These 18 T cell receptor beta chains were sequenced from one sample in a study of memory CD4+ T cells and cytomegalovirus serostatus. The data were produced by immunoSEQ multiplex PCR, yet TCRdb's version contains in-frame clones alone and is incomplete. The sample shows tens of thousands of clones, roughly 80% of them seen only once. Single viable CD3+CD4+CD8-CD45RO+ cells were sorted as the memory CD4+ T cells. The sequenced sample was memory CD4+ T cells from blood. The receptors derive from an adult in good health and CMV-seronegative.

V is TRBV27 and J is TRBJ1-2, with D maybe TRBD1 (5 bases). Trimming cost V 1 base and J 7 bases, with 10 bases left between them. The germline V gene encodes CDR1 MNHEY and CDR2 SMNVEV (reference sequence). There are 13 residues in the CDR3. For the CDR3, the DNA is TGTGCCAGCAGTTTATTAGGGACTGGTGGCTACACCTTC. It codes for CASSLLGTGGYTF.

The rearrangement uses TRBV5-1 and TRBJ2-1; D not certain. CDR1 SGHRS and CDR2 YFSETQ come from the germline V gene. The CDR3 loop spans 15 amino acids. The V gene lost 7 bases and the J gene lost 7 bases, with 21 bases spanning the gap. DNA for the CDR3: TGCGCCAGCGCTCCCCGCGATGGCCATCAGAATGAGCAGTTCTTC. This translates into CASAPRDGHQNEQFF.

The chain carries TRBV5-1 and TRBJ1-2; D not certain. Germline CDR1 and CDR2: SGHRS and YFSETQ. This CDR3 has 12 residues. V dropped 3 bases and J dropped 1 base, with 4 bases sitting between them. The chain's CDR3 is CASSYDNYGYTF. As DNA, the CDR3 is TGCGCCAGCAGCTACGATAACTATGGCTACACCTTC.

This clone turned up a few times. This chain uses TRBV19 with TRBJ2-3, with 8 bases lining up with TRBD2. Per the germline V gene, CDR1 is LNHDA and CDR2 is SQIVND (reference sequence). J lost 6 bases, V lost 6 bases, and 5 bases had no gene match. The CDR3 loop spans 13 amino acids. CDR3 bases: TGTGCCAGTAGGAGCGGGAGTCGGGATACGCAGTATTTT. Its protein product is CASRSGSRDTQYF.

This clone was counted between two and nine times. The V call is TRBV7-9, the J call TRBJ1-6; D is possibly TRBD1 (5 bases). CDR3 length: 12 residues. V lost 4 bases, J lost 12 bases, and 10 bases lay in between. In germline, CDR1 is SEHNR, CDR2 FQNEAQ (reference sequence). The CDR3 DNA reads TGTGCCAGCAGCTGGGGGACCGGACCCCTCCACTTT. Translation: CASSWGTGPLHF.

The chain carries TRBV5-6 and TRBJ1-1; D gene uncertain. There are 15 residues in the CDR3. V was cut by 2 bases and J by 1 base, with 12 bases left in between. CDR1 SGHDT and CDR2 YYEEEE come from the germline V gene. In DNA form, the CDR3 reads TGTGCCAGCAGCTTCCACCCGACGGGGAACACTGAAGCTTTCTTT. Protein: CASSFHPTGNTEAFF.

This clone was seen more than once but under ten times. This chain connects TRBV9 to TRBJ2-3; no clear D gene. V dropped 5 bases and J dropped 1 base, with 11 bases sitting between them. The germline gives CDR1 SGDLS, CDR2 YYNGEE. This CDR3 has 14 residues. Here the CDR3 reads CASRGDTGTDTQYF. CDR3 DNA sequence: TGTGCCAGCAGAGGTGACACTGGCACAGATACGCAGTATTTT.

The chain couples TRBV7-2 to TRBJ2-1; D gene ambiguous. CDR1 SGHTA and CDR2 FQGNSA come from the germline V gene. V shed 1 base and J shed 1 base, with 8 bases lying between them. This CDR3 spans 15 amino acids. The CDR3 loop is CASSLEGTSYNEQFF. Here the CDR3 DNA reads TGTGCCAGCAGCTTAGAGGGTACTTCCTACAATGAGCAGTTCTTC.

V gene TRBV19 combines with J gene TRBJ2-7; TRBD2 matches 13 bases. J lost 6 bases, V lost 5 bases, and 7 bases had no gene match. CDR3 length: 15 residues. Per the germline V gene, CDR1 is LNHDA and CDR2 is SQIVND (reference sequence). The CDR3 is CASSPTGLAGAEQYF. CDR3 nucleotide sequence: TGTGCCAGTAGTCCAACCGGACTAGCGGGAGCCGAGCAGTACTTC.

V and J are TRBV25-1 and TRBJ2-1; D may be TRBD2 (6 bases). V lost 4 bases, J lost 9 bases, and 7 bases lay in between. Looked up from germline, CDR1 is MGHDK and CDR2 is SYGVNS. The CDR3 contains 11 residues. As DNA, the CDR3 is TGTGCCAGCAGTGTGGGAGGTGAGCAGTTCTTC. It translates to CASSVGGEQFF.

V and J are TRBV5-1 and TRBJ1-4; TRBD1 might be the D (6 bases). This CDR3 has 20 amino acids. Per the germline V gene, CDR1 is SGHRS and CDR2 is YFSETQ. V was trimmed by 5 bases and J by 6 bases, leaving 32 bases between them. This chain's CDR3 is CASRMEGKGQKAEGDEKLFF. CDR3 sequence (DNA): TGCGCCAGCAGGATGGAGGGGAAGGGACAAAAAGCCGAAGGAGATGAAAAACTGTTTTTT. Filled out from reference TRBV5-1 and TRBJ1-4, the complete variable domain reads KAGVTQTPRYLIKTRGQQVTLSCSPISGHRSVSWYQQTPGQGLQFLFEYFSETQRNKGNFPGRFSGRQFSNSRSEMNVSTLELGDSALYLCASRMEGKGQKAEGDEKLFFGSGTQLSVL.

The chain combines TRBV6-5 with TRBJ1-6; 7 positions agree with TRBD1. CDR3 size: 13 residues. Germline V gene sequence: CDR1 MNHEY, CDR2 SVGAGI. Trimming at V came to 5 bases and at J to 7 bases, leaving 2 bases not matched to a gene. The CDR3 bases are TGTGCCAGCAGTACAGGGGTCAATTCACCCCTCCACTTT. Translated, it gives CASSTGVNSPLHF.

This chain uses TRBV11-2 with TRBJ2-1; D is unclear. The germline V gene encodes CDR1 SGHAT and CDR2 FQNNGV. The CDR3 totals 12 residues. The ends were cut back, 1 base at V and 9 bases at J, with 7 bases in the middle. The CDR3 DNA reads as TGTGCCAGCAGCTTAGCTTCAGCTGAGCAGTTCTTC. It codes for CASSLASAEQFF.

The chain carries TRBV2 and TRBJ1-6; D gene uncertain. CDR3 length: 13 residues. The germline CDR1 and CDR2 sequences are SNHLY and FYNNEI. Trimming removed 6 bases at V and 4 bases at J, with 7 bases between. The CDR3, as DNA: TGTGCCAGCAGGACGGGTTATAATTCACCCCTCCACTTT. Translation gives CASRTGYNSPLHF.

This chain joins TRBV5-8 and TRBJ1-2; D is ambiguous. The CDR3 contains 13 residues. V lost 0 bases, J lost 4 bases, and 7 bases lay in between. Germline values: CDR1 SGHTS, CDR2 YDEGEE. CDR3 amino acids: CASSLGSSYGYTF. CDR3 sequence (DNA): TGTGCCAGCAGCTTGGGCAGCAGCTATGGCTACACCTTC.

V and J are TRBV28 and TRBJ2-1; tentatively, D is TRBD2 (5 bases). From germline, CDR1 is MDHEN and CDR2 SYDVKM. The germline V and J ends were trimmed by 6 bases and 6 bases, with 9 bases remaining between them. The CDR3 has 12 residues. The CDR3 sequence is CASREVGNEQFF. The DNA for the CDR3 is TGTGCCAGCAGGGAGGTGGGCAATGAGCAGTTCTTC.

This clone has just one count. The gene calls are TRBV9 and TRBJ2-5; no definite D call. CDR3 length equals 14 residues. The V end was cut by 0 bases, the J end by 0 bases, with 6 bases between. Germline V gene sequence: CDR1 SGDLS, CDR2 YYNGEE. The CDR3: CASSVDVYQETQYF. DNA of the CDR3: TGTGCCAGCAGCGTAGATGTATACCAAGAGACCCAGTACTTC.

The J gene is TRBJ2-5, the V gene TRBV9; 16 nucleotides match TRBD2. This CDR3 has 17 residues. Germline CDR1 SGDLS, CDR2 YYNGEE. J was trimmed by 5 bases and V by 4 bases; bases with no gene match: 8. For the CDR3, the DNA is TGTGCCAGCAGCTCCGGGACTAGCGGGAGGGCCGCGGAGACCCAGTACTTC. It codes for CASSSGTSGRAAETQYF.